This T cell receptor beta chain was recovered during a study of CD8 T cells in Susac syndrome (dated by TCRdb to between 2017 and 2020). For the study in its entirety: Among the sequenced Susac syndrome patients, five or six had clinically active disease and roughly 8 were in clinical remission. At blood withdrawal, Susac syndrome patients were either therapy-naive, taking corticosteroids (in some cases with IVIg as well), or taking IVIg alone. The study used repertoire sequencing to test whether antigen drove CD8+ T cell activation and differentiation in Susac syndrome. The clonality of the CD8+ T cell repertoire was compared across over 10 healthy donors, some 14 Susac syndrome patients and about 16 multiple sclerosis patients.

Peripheral blood CD8+ and CD4+ T cells from healthy donors, Susac syndrome patients and multiple sclerosis patients were profiled using high-throughput TCR beta sequencing. Recently defined diagnostic criteria for definite or probable disease were met by the Susac syndrome patients. Bulk CD8+ and CD4+ T cells were purified by magnetic negative isolation, whereas CD8+ TEMRA cells were enriched by FACS. Blood was collected in EDTA tubes and processed within 24 hours, with PBMCs isolated through density gradient centrifugation. PBMCs destined for TCR sequencing were cryopreserved in liquid nitrogen and later thawed in a 37 °C water bath. Purity of sorted or isolated CD4+, CD8+ and CD8+ TEMRA cells was at least 90%. Broad study findings and their caveats: The number of individuals in the TCR sequencing and HLA analysis was acknowledged as relatively small. In the total CD8+ and CD8+ TEMRA repertoires, 15 to 20 and five Susac-specific public clones, respectively, were identified. Clonal expansion was observed in Susac syndrome CD8+ repertoires, with the highest expansion in CD8+ TEMRA cells and greater expansion in clinically active than in remitting patients.

From the cysteine through the phenylalanine, the CDR3 covers 16 amino acids. Only the CDR3 DNA is retained, 48 bases long and in frame from the first base. The germline V end is reduced by 4 bases and the J end by 5 bases; junction bases left unmatched: 8. CDR1 and CDR2 are read off the germline V gene as SGDLS and YYNGEE. RNA was extracted with the RNeasy kit and about 0.5 to 1 ug was reverse transcribed using random hexamers. The immunoSEQ multiplex PCR assay, which covers 54 Vbeta and 13 Jbeta segments, was used to amplify TCR beta CDR3 regions. To correct PCR amplification bias, a synthetic template baseline was used for both primer optimization and computational correction. The source study handled its data this way. Reads were annotated to V, D and J genes per IMGT and analyzed with immunoSEQ Analyzer, keeping only productive sequences. Clonality was computed as one minus Shannon entropy normalized by log2 of the number of productive unique sequences. For each patient and control, public and private clones were evaluated within the 100 most prevalent clones. A clone was defined as Susac-specific if it was absent from the healthy and MS cohorts, from about a thousand published viral clones and from other ImmuneACCESS disease sequences. Using fastp trimming at Q25 and MiXCR clonotype assembly, TCRdb reanalyzed the public sequencing data and kept in-frame beta chains. Entries that share a CDR3 protein sequence are merged under the most common genes and DNA. The V and J calls here are based on TCRdb, not the publication. Within this sample are 65,000 to 100,000 distinct CDR3 sequences, with approximately 96% of them counted one time only. The leading ten clones occupy more than 0.35% of the sample.

As regards this clonotype: Its antigen is currently not known. No much larger clone exists at a distance of one base, and base qualities are not known.

Recombination joined TRBV9 with TRBJ2-3, with 12 bases in between that match TRBD2. This TCR came from a human donor with Susac syndrome. The material sequenced was CD8+ T cells from PBMCs. Read as DNA, the sequence is TGTGCCAGCAGCCCAGGGACTAGCGGGTTCGAAGATACGCAGTATTTT. This codes for CASSPGTSGFEDTQYF.